The rows below give T cell receptor beta chains drawn from one sample of a study of OX40 agonist ivuxolimab in advanced cancers. Method: immunoSEQ multiplex PCR; TCRdb's copy keeps in-frame clones and lacks some. Found here are 80,000 to 95,000 clones, about 91% of them singletons; the top ten hold around 0.5%. Sequenced here: CD4+ or CD8+ T cells sorted from blood, sampled in a trial of the OX40 agonist ivuxolimab. Source of these receptors: an adult with an advanced solid tumor such as melanoma, head and neck, liver or kidney cancer. CDR3s include the opening cysteine and the closing phenylalanine or tryptophan. D genes are given only for firm matches. Clone size, where shown, is once, few, many, or a class for clones that have expanded.

j_call | d_call | v_call | clone_size | cdr3_nt | cdr3_aa
TRBJ1-5 | . | TRBV11-2 | . | TGTGCCAGCAGCTCACAGGGTAAGGATCAGCCCCAGCATTTT | CASSSQGKDQPQHF
TRBJ2-7 | . | TRBV7-9 | . | TGTGCCAGCAGCTTAGGCAGGGAATCTTATGAGCAGTACTTC | CASSLGRESYEQYF
TRBJ1-4 | . | TRBV14 | . | TGTGCCAGCAGCCATACACGAAGGCACCCAGGCGGTGAAAAACTGTTTTTT | CASSHTRRHPGGEKLFF
TRBJ2-7 | TRBD2 | TRBV9 | once | TGTGCCAGCAGCCCCGGGGGGGGACTAGCGGGGTTGGAGCAGTACTTC | CASSPGGGLAGLEQYF
TRBJ2-5 | TRBD1 | TRBV5-6 | . | TGTGCCAGCAGCACGACAGGGTTGGGTCTGGAAGAGACCCAGTACTTC | CASSTTGLGLEETQYF
TRBJ1-1 | . | TRBV21-1 | . | TGTGCCAGCAGCAAAGACGCCCGGGACAGGGATAACACTGAAGCTTTCTTT | CASSKDARDRDNTEAFF
TRBJ2-3 | . | TRBV7-9 | . | TGTGCCAGCAGCTCCACCGGGACACCAGTATCTGGCACAGATACGCAGTATTTT | CASSSTGTPVSGTDTQYF
TRBJ2-1 | . | TRBV18 | once | TGTGCCAGCTCGGTCCGTAAGGGTGATCGGCAGTTCTTC | CASSVRKGDRQFF
TRBJ2-7 | TRBD2 | TRBV5-6 | . | TGTGCCAGCAGCTGGGGGACTAGCGGGAGTCGACGGTACTTC | CASSWGTSGSRRYF
TRBJ2-1 | . | TRBV21-1 | . | TGTGCCAGCAGCAAACAGGGCAATGAGCAGTTCTTC | CASSKQGNEQFF
TRBJ1-1 | . | TRBV5-6 | . | TGTGCCAGCAGCCCGATTGAAGGCGGTCACCGAAGGGCTGAAGCTTTCTTT | CASSPIEGGHRRAEAFF
TRBJ2-7 | . | TRBV7-8 | . | TGTGCCAGCAGCGCCGTCCCTCCGGGGGCGGACGAGCAGTACTTC | CASSAVPPGADEQYF
TRBJ2-5 | . | TRBV6-5 | . | TGTGCCAGCAAGGAAGCGGTCCAAGAGACCCAGTACTTC | CASKEAVQETQYF
TRBJ2-5 | . | TRBV14 | . | TGTGCCAGCAGCCAAGACAGGGGACGCGAGACCCAGTACTTC | CASSQDRGRETQYF
TRBJ2-3 | . | TRBV19 | . | TGTGCCACCCGATCTGGGGGAGATACGCAGTATTTT | CATRSGGDTQYF
TRBJ2-1 | TRBD2 | TRBV7-9 | once | TGTGCCAGCAGCTTCGGCGGGGGGGATCACAATGAGCAGTTCTTC | CASSFGGGDHNEQFF
TRBJ2-7 | . | TRBV18 | . | TGTGCCAGCTCCCCGATCGCAGGGATCAACGAGCAGTACTTC | CASSPIAGINEQYF
TRBJ2-1 | . | TRBV21-1 | . | TGTGCCAGCAGCAAGGAGCCCCCATCGAGGTCAGACGACTACAATGAGCAGTTCTTC | CASSKEPPSRSDDYNEQFF
TRBJ1-1 | TRBD1 | TRBV9 | . | TGTGCCAGCAGCGTAGAAGGGACAGGGATTCCCATGAACACTGAAGCTTTCTTT | CASSVEGTGIPMNTEAFF
TRBJ2-1 | TRBD2 | TRBV12-5 | . | TGTGCTAGTGGTCCAGCTCTAGCGGGAGGGCCCAATGAGCAGTTCTTC | CASGPALAGGPNEQFF
TRBJ1-1 | . | TRBV20-1 | . | TGCAGTACAAACACTGAAGCTTTCTTT | CSTNTEAFF
TRBJ1-2 | . | TRBV6-5 | . | TGTGCCAGCAGTTACTCGACGACTAACTATGGCTACACCTTC | CASSYSTTNYGYTF
TRBJ2-3 | TRBD2 | TRBV19 | . | TGTGCCAGTAGTAAAACTTCTGGACTAGCGGGGAATACGCAGTATTTT | CASSKTSGLAGNTQYF
TRBJ2-5 | TRBD2 | TRBV5-1 | . | TGCGCCAGCAGCTTGTTCGGCGGGGGGGCCGTAGAGACCCAGTACTTC | CASSLFGGGAVETQYF
TRBJ1-5 | . | TRBV30 | . | TGTGCCTGGAGTGTACGCAGGGGCAATCAGCCCCAGCATTTT | CAWSVRRGNQPQHF
TRBJ1-3 | . | TRBV6-1 | . | TGTGCCAGCAGTGAAGCGGCGGGGGGAAGCTCTGGAAACACCATATATTTT | CASSEAAGGSSGNTIYF
TRBJ1-6 | . | TRBV2 | . | TGTGCCAGCAGTGAAGGGGGAGGTCATTCACCCCTCCACTTT | CASSEGGGHSPLHF
TRBJ1-1 | . | TRBV6-5 | . | TGTGCCAGCAGTTACGGTGACAGGCCCACTGAAGCTTTCTTT | CASSYGDRPTEAFF
TRBJ2-1 | TRBD2 | TRBV9 | . | TGTGCCAGCAGCCCCGCCGGACTAGCGGGTCCGGGTAGGGGCAATGAGCAGTTCTTC | CASSPAGLAGPGRGNEQFF
TRBJ2-7 | TRBD1 | TRBV27 | . | TGTGCCAGCAGTTTAAGTAGACAGGGAGAGCAGTACTTC | CASSLSRQGEQYF
TRBJ1-5 | TRBD1 | TRBV30 | . | TGTGCCTGGAGTAGACAGGGAGGTCAGCCCCAGCATTTT | CAWSRQGGQPQHF
TRBJ2-5 | TRBD2 | TRBV6-5 | . | TGTGCCAGCAGCCGACTAGCGGGGGACCAAGAGACCCAGTACTTC | CASSRLAGDQETQYF
TRBJ1-2 | . | TRBV27 | once | TGTGCCAGCAAAAACATAATTGACTATGGCTACACCTTC | CASKNIIDYGYTF
TRBJ2-3 | TRBD2 | TRBV13 | . | TGTGCCAGCAGCTCCCTAGCGGGGGGGGGAGATACGCAGTATTTT | CASSSLAGGGDTQYF
TRBJ2-2 | . | TRBV10-2 | . | TGCGCCAGCAGTGGGAACCATCTTACTAACACCGGGGAGCTGTTTTTT | CASSGNHLTNTGELFF
TRBJ2-7 | TRBD1 | TRBV6-6 | . | TGTGCCAGCAGTTCCACGCAACAGACAGGGTCCTACGAGCAGTACTTC | CASSSTQQTGSYEQYF
TRBJ2-6 | TRBD1 | TRBV9 | once | TGTGCCAGCAGCGTACTGGCAGGGGGCGTTGGGGCCAACGTCCTGACTTTC | CASSVLAGGVGANVLTF
TRBJ2-1 | TRBD2 | TRBV6-5 | . | TGTGCCAGCAGCCCTAGCGGGGGGGTGAATGAGCAGTTCTTC | CASSPSGGVNEQFF
TRBJ2-7 | TRBD2 | TRBV4-2 | . | TGTGCCAGCAGCCAAGGCCACAGCGGGGGGTCCTACGAGCAGTACTTC | CASSQGHSGGSYEQYF
TRBJ2-3 | TRBD2 | TRBV5-4 | . | TGTGCCAGCAGTGGGGGCGGGAGGTCCGATACGCAGTATTTT | CASSGGGRSDTQYF
TRBJ1-5 | . | TRBV5-1 | . | TGCGCCAGCAGCTTGCAAGGGGATAGCAATCAGCCCCAGCATTTT | CASSLQGDSNQPQHF
TRBJ2-7 | . | TRBV5-1 | . | TGCGCCAGCAGCTTGGAGTGGGTTGGTACAGACGAGCAGTACTTC | CASSLEWVGTDEQYF
TRBJ2-7 | TRBD2 | TRBV11-1 | . | TGTGCCAGCAGCCTAGATCGGGCTAGCGGGAGCAACGAGCAGTACTTC | CASSLDRASGSNEQYF
TRBJ2-1 | . | TRBV9 | once | TGTGCCAGCAGCGTAGTAGGGGTAGCATACAATGAGCAGTTCTTC | CASSVVGVAYNEQFF